The rows below give T cell receptor beta chains drawn from one sample of a study of molecular identifiers for immune sequencing clone quantification. TCRdb called the PCR reads again in MiXCR, with one record for every CDR3 protein. The sample lists about 630,000 distinct CDR3 sequences; roughly 25% were seen once. Material for sequencing was naive CD8+ T cells from blood, with Jurkat cell RNA spiked in. The receptors originated from a human donor in good health. Some libraries in this study had Jurkat cell RNA spiked in. Both conserved end residues are part of each CDR3. A D gene is named only where the DNA matches it firmly. Some rows have no size entry. The others give once, few or many, or a class for an expanded clone.

abundance	v_gene	j_gene	d_gene	CDR3aa	CDR3nt
many	TRBV25-1	TRBJ2-3	NA	CASSESSSTDTQYF	TGTGCCAGCAGTGAGTCAAGTTCCACAGATACGCAGTATTTT
many	TRBV7-2	TRBJ2-7	NA	CASSLGGPRYEQYF	TGTGCCAGCAGCTTAGGAGGGCCCCGCTACGAGCAGTACTTC
few	TRBV14	TRBJ2-7	NA	CASSQVSSSGYEQYF	TGTGCCAGCAGCCAAGTGAGCTCGAGTGGGTACGAGCAGTACTTC
few	TRBV28	TRBJ2-3	TRBD2	CATRPSAGALSGTDTQYF	TGTGCCACCAGGCCGTCAGCGGGAGCTCTGTCAGGCACAGATACGCAGTATTTT
NA	TRBV7-2	TRBJ2-1	TRBD2	CASSLGGGYEQFF	TGTGCCAGCAGCTTAGGGGGGGGATACGAGCAGTTCTTC
many	TRBV5-5	TRBJ2-7	NA	CASSLQDLGVDSYEQYF	TGTGCCAGCAGCTTGCAGGATTTGGGGGTTGACTCCTACGAGCAGTACTTC
few	TRBV12-3/TRBV12-4	TRBJ1-1	TRBD1	CASSPGGAGTFF	TGTGCCAGCAGCCCAGGGGGCGCTGGGACTTTCTTT
few	TRBV4-2	TRBJ2-7	TRBD1	CASSQPSTGGYYEQYF	TGTGCCAGCAGCCAACCCTCGACAGGGGGCTACTACGAGCAGTACTTC
many	TRBV4-1	TRBJ2-3	NA	CASSRLVLDTQYF	TGCGCCAGCAGCCGATTAGTCCTCGATACGCAGTATTTT
NA	TRBV12-5	TRBJ2-5	TRBD2	CASGSGLAGRGETQYF	TGTGCTAGTGGCTCGGGACTAGCGGGGCGCGGGGAGACCCAGTACTTC
NA	TRBV12-5	TRBJ2-3	NA	CASGFTLDERASTDTQYF	TGTGCTAGTGGTTTCACCTTGGACGAGAGGGCTAGCACAGATACGCAGTATTTT
NA	TRBV30	TRBJ2-7	NA	CAWSVEGDYEQYF	TGTGCCTGGAGTGTTGAGGGGGACTACGAGCAGTACTTC
many	TRBV4-3	TRBJ2-7	NA	CASSQDVGRAYEQYF	TGCGCCAGCAGCCAAGATGTCGGGAGAGCCTACGAGCAGTACTTC
many	TRBV6-2/TRBV6-3	TRBJ1-1	NA	CASSYGKGLNTEAFF	TGTGCCAGCAGTTACGGGAAGGGATTAAACACTGAAGCTTTCTTT
many	TRBV7-9	TRBJ1-2	NA	CASSDTRNNYGYTF	TGTGCCAGCAGTGACACCCGCAATAACTATGGCTACACCTTC
NA	TRBV4-1	TRBJ2-7	NA	CASSQVGEMGAYEQYF	TGCGCCAGCAGCCAAGTTGGGGAAATGGGGGCCTACGAGCAGTACTTC
many	TRBV4-3	TRBJ1-1	NA	CASSPDWQGIEAFF	TGCGCCAGCAGCCCCGACTGGCAGGGGATTGAAGCTTTCTTT
NA	TRBV19	TRBJ2-7	NA	CASTPRGRGAEQYF	TGTGCCAGTACCCCCCGGGGTCGGGGTGCCGAGCAGTACTTC
NA	TRBV12-5	TRBJ1-3	NA	CASGLVPPSGLGGITIYF	TGTGCTAGTGGTTTGGTACCCCCATCGGGGCTCGGGGGAATCACCATATATTTT
NA	TRBV19	TRBJ1-6	NA	CASSWDTYNSPLHF	TGTGCCAGTAGTTGGGACACCTATAATTCACCCCTCCACTTT
NA	TRBV4-2	TRBJ2-1	NA	CASSQDWLTEDNEQFF	TGTGCCAGCAGCCAAGATTGGCTGACGGAGGACAATGAGCAGTTCTTC
NA	TRBV6-2/TRBV6-3	TRBJ2-7	NA	CASSHGPYYEQYF	TGTGCCAGCAGCCACGGGCCGTACTACGAGCAGTACTTC
few	TRBV9	TRBJ2-3	NA	CASSGIFGHTDTQYF	TGTGCCAGCAGCGGAATATTTGGACACACAGATACGCAGTATTTT
many	TRBV2	TRBJ2-1	TRBD2	CASSAPSGGYSYNEQFF	TGTGCCAGCAGTGCTCCTAGCGGGGGCTACTCCTACAATGAGCAGTTCTTC
few	TRBV19	TRBJ2-3	TRBD2	CASSIGLAGGITDTQYF	TGTGCCAGTAGTATAGGTCTAGCGGGGGGAATCACAGATACGCAGTATTTT
NA	TRBV4-3	TRBJ1-1	NA	CASSQARQERTEAFF	TGCGCCAGCAGCCAAGCTAGACAGGAACGGACTGAAGCTTTCTTT
many	TRBV12-3/TRBV12-4	TRBJ1-5	NA	CASSDTGLNQPQHF	TGTGCCAGCAGTGATACAGGACTCAATCAGCCCCAGCATTTT
many	TRBV10-3	TRBJ1-1	TRBD1	CAISEGQGANEAFF	TGTGCCATCAGCGAGGGACAGGGGGCTAATGAAGCTTTCTTT
NA	TRBV20-1	TRBJ2-1	TRBD1	CSARDSDRGDPYRPEQFF	TGCAGTGCTAGAGATTCGGACAGGGGCGACCCCTACCGTCCTGAGCAGTTCTTC
many	TRBV7-6	TRBJ2-5	NA	CASSSTEYQETQYF	TGTGCCAGCAGCTCCACAGAGTACCAAGAGACCCAGTACTTC
few	TRBV19	TRBJ1-5	TRBD1	CATPYAGQCRSPQHF	TGTGCCACACCTTACGCGGGACAGTGCAGGTCGCCCCAGCATTTT
few	TRBV12-3/TRBV12-4	TRBJ2-7	NA	CASSPFEGPSYEQYF	TGTGCCAGCAGCCCTTTTGAGGGACCTTCCTACGAGCAGTACTTC
NA	TRBV7-2	TRBJ2-2	NA	CASSLDWCTGELFF	TGTGCCAGCAGCTTAGATTGGTGCACCGGGGAGCTGTTTTTT
NA	TRBV6-5	TRBJ2-5	NA	CASSPQQDWETQYF	TGTGCCAGCAGTCCGCAACAGGATTGGGAGACCCAGTACTTC
NA	TRBV4-2	TRBJ2-7	NA	CASSQERELDEQYF	TGTGCCAGCAGCCAAGAGCGGGAATTGGACGAGCAGTACTTC
NA	TRBV7-9	TRBJ1-5	NA	CASSPPGSSNQPRHF	TGTGCCAGCAGCCCCCCCGGTTCTAGCAATCAGCCCCGGCATTTT
many	TRBV2	TRBJ1-5	TRBD1	CAIRDRGPQPQHF	TGTGCCATTAGGGACAGGGGTCCTCAGCCCCAGCATTTT
NA	TRBV6-2/TRBV6-3	TRBJ1-2	TRBD1	CASSPGTVYSYTF	TGTGCCAGCAGTCCCGGGACAGTCTATAGCTACACCTTC
NA	TRBV30	TRBJ1-1	NA	CAWSVGGDYTEAPF	TGTGCCTGGAGTGTAGGAGGGGACTACACTGAAGCTCCCTTT
NA	TRBV2	TRBJ1-1	NA	CASRKEYTEAFF	TGTGCCAGCAGGAAGGAGTACACTGAAGCTTTCTTT
many	TRBV7-9	TRBJ1-1	NA	CASSLTFGNTEAFF	TGTGCCAGCAGCTTAACGTTCGGGAACACTGAAGCTTTCTTT
few	TRBV19	TRBJ2-1	NA	CASSVGVSYNEQFF	TGTGCCAGTAGTGTCGGGGTTTCCTACAATGAGCAGTTCTTC
NA	TRBV6-5	TRBJ1-2	NA	CASSYSTGYGYTF	TGTGCCAGCAGTTACTCGACCGGGTATGGCTACACCTTC
few	TRBV12-3/TRBV12-4	TRBJ2-5	TRBD1	CASSLTSRDREGETQYF	TGTGCCAGCAGTCTAACCAGCCGGGACAGGGAAGGGGAGACCCAGTACTTC
many	TRBV29-1	TRBJ2-1	TRBD2	CSVEEGLARNEQFF	TGCAGCGTTGAAGAGGGACTAGCGCGGAATGAGCAGTTCTTC
few	TRBV20-1	TRBJ2-7	TRBD1	CSARDGDSPTYEQYF	TGCAGTGCTAGAGATGGGGACAGCCCAACCTACGAGCAGTACTTC
NA	TRBV19	TRBJ2-2	NA	CASSAQPQGYTGELFF	TGTGCCAGTAGTGCCCAACCACAGGGCTACACCGGGGAGCTGTTTTTT
NA	TRBV20-1	TRBJ2-7	TRBD2	CSARIFPTGGSYEQYF	TGCAGTGCGAGAATTTTCCCAACGGGAGGCTCCTACGAGCAGTACTTC
NA	TRBV7-9	TRBJ2-5	NA	CASSHPSQYLEETQYF	TGTGCCAGCAGCCACCCAAGCCAATACCTGGAAGAGACCCAGTACTTC
many	TRBV28	TRBJ2-3	NA	CASSPPDRNTDTQYF	TGTGCCAGCAGCCCACCCGACCGAAACACAGATACGCAGTATTTT
NA	TRBV7-9	TRBJ1-6	NA	CASSLTGRENSPLHF	TGTGCCAGCAGCCTAACAGGCAGGGAGAATTCACCCCTCCACTTT
many	TRBV7-8	TRBJ2-3	NA	CASSLTLAWGTDTQYF	TGTGCCAGCAGCTTAACCCTAGCTTGGGGCACAGATACGCAGTATTTT
many	TRBV3-1	TRBJ2-3	TRBD2	CASSQLRGGHWTDTQYF	TGTGCCAGCAGCCAGTTGCGGGGGGGCCATTGGACAGATACGCAGTATTTT
few	TRBV21-1	TRBJ2-5	NA	CASSKGDNQETQYF	TGTGCCAGCAGCAAAGGGGACAACCAAGAGACCCAGTACTTC
few	TRBV5-1	TRBJ2-7	TRBD1	CASSLGQGLEQYF	TGCGCCAGCAGCTTAGGACAGGGGTTAGAGCAGTACTTC
few	TRBV28	TRBJ2-2	NA	CASSLRPRAGELFF	TGTGCCAGCAGTTTGAGGCCCAGGGCCGGGGAGCTGTTTTTT
many	TRBV27	TRBJ1-1	TRBD1	CASAPRDRVTEAFF	TGTGCCAGCGCCCCCCGGGACAGGGTTACTGAAGCTTTCTTT